The 23 T cell receptor beta chains below come from one sample, sequenced in a study of control samples from healthy donors and cancer patients. The method was immunoSEQ multiplex PCR; TCRdb's version includes in-frame clones alone and lacks a portion of them. Here the sample spans over 200,000 clones, roughly 82% being singletons. Source material: PBMCs. These TCRs come from a woman in her sixties or seventies with lung cancer.

In regard to this clone: An end of the junction does not agree with germline; a read error may underlie this. This sequence joins TRBV10-2 and TRBJ1-3; tentative D call: TRBD1 (5 bases). The CDR3 consists of 14 residues. CDR1 and CDR2 from the germline V gene are WSHSY and SAAADI. CDR3 in DNA: TGCGCCAGCAGTGAGTTTACAGGTGGAGACACCATATATTTT. Its protein is CASSEFTGGDTIYF.

A few counts support this clone. In DNA form, the CDR3 reads TGCGCCAGCAGTTCCGGGACTAGCGGGAATGAGCAGTTCTTC. This codes for CASSSGTSGNEQFF. The gene calls are TRBV10-1 and TRBJ2-1, with TRBD2 identical over 12 bases. Germline V lookup: CDR1 WNHNN, CDR2 SYGVQD (reference sequence). Trimming took 5 bases from V and 7 from J; bases not matched to a gene: 3. This CDR3 contains 14 residues.

This sequence joins TRBV9 and TRBJ1-1; maybe TRBD1 (6 bases). The V end was cut by 0 bases, the J end by 5 bases, with 14 bases between. This CDR3 is built from 15 residues. Germline V gene lookup returns CDR1 SGDLS and CDR2 YYNGEE. The DNA for the CDR3 is TGTGCCAGCAGCGTAGAGGCAGGGGCGACGACTGAAGCTTTCTTT. This codes for CASSVEAGATTEAFF.

The rearrangement joins TRBV27 to TRBJ2-7; D unresolved. In germline, CDR1 is MNHEY, CDR2 SMNVEV (reference sequence). CDR3 size: 14 residues. V was clipped by 6 bases and J by 2 bases, with 14 bases between them. CDR3 coding DNA: TGTGCCAGCAGCATGGTAGGCCGGGCCTACGAGCAGTACTTC. Its translation: CASSMVGRAYEQYF.

The genes are TRBV7-9 and TRBJ2-1, with TRBD2 matching 11 bases. The germline gives CDR1 SEHNR, CDR2 FQNEAQ (reference sequence). The V segment lost 5 bases and the J segment 6 bases; nucleotides outside the gene matches: 6. This CDR3 is 15 amino acids long. CDR3 sequence (DNA): TGTGCCAGCAGCCCCGTCGGACTAGCGGGCAATGAGCAGTTCTTC. This gives the protein CASSPVGLAGNEQFF.

As DNA, the CDR3 is TGTGCCAGCAGCTTACTAGGGGGTCGGTACGAGCAGTACTTC. It is translated as CASSLLGGRYEQYF. J is TRBJ2-7 and V is TRBV11-2, with D perhaps TRBD1 (6 bases). CDR3 length equals 14 residues. V was shortened by 2 bases and J by 4 bases, with 12 bases between the two germline ends. CDR1 is SGHAT, CDR2 FQNNGV, per germline.

The rearrangement uses TRBV14 and TRBJ2-1, with TRBD2 matching over 10 bases. The J segment lost 7 bases and the V segment lost 4 bases, leaving 16 bases of the junction unmatched. Germline V CDR1 and CDR2: SGHDN, FVKESK. The length of the CDR3 is 18 residues. DNA for the CDR3: TGTGCCAGCAGCCGATTCCCCGGACTAGCGGCGATGTCAAATGAGCAGTTCTTC. Protein sequence: CASSRFPGLAAMSNEQFF.

This clone was recorded once. This chain uses TRBV15 with TRBJ2-1; TRBD2 matches 10 bases. The V gene end was trimmed by 0 bases and the J gene end by 2 bases; junction bases not matched to a gene: 7. Germline V gene lookup returns CDR1 LNHNV and CDR2 YYDKDF (reference sequence). CDR3 length: 18 residues. Here the CDR3 DNA reads TGTGCCACCAGCAGAGATCAAGTGCTAGCGGGAGCCTACAATGAGCAGTTCTTC. This translates into CATSRDQVLAGAYNEQFF. The full variable domain, in which reference TRBV15 and TRBJ2-1 provide the parts outside the CDR3, is DAMVIQNPRYQVTQFGKPVTLSCSQTLNHNVMYWYQQKSSQAPKLLFHYYDKDFNNEADTPDNFQSRRPNTSFCFLDIRSPGLGDTAMYLCATSRDQVLAGAYNEQFFGPGTRLTVL.

The chain couples TRBV12-5 to TRBJ2-1, with D possibly being TRBD1 (6 bases). The V end lost 5 bases, the J end lost 0 bases, and 11 bases lay between the germline ends. The CDR3 sequence is 15 residues long. CDR1 and CDR2 from the germline V gene are LGHNT and FRNRAP. The CDR3 sequence: CASGLGQSSYNEQFF. CDR3 nucleotides: TGTGCTAGTGGTCTCGGACAGAGCTCCTACAATGAGCAGTTCTTC.

The V and J genes are TRBV28 and TRBJ1-5, with no clear D. V lost 6 bases to trimming and J lost 3 bases, with 12 bases between them. Germline CDR1 and CDR2: MDHEN and SYDVKM. This CDR3 is 14 amino acids long. The CDR3 sequence is CASSPGRSNQPQHF. CDR3 bases: TGTGCCAGCAGCCCAGGACGGTCCAATCAGCCCCAGCATTTT.

This clone was picked up many times. The chain uses TRBV6-6 and TRBJ1-2; no reliable D call. V shed 5 bases and J shed 1 base, with 11 bases lying between them. The CDR3 spans 14 residues. CDR1 MNHNY and CDR2 SVGAGI come from the germline V gene (reference sequence). CDR3 coding DNA: TGTGCCAGCAGTGACGGACTGGGTAACTATGGCTACACCTTC. Amino acid sequence: CASSDGLGNYGYTF.

The CDR3 here is CATSRDLATEAFF. CDR3 sequence (DNA): TGTGCCACCAGCAGAGATTTAGCGACTGAAGCTTTCTTT. The V call is TRBV15, the J call TRBJ1-1; D remains unclear. Trimming took off 0 bases at V and 5 bases at J, with 7 bases between the two ends. This CDR3 region has 13 residues. Germline CDR1 and CDR2: LNHNV and YYDKDF (reference sequence).

For the CDR3, the DNA is TGTGCCAGCAGTGCCCCGGGACAGGGCCATAGGGACTATGGCTACACCTTC. Translating it yields CASSAPGQGHRDYGYTF. The chain employs TRBV2 and TRBJ1-2, with 9 positions matching TRBD1. The CDR3 spans 17 residues. Germline values: CDR1 SNHLY, CDR2 FYNNEI. V was pared by 4 bases and J by 3 bases, with 12 bases of the junction left unmatched.

This clone was recorded a few times. The chain is built from TRBV10-3 and TRBJ1-2; the D gene is possibly TRBD1 (5 bases). Germline loops: CDR1 ENHRY, CDR2 SYGVKD. V lost 0 bases and J lost 4, with 9 bases in between. The CDR3 covers 14 residues. CDR3 residues: CAISESGGAYGYTF. DNA of the CDR3: TGTGCCATCAGTGAGTCGGGGGGAGCCTATGGCTACACCTTC.

The J gene is TRBJ1-2, the V gene TRBV7-2, with a weak D call TRBD1 (6 bases). Per germline, CDR1 SGHTA and CDR2 FQGNSA. Trimming left V 5 bases short and J 5 bases short, with 12 bases between. The CDR3 is 13 residues long. CDR3 DNA: TGTGCCAGCAGCGTCGGGGGCCCGTATGGCTACACCTTC. Translation: CASSVGGPYGYTF.

Regarding this clone: Relative to the germline gene, one junction end is altered; a read error may explain this. This chain joins TRBV28 and TRBJ2-1, with 8 bases aligning to TRBD1. Germline values: CDR1 MDHEN, CDR2 SYDVKM. This CDR3 contains 12 residues. CDR3 region: CASSLDGTGSLF. The CDR3 bases are TGTGCCAGCAGTTTGGATGGGACAGGCTCGCTCTTC.

This chain joins TRBV11-1 and TRBJ1-4, with unresolved D. With 5 bases removed from V and 0 bases from J, the gap between germline ends came to 13 bases. Per germline, CDR1 SGHAT and CDR2 FQDESV (reference sequence). This CDR3 comprises 16 residues. The CDR3 DNA is TGTGCCAGCAGCAGGAGAACAGATGCAACTAATGAAAAACTGTTTTTT. Translated, it gives CASSRRTDATNEKLFF.

The CDR3 coding sequence is TGTGCCAGCAGCTCCCGGACAGGGGGAGTTGAAAAACTGTTTTTT. Residues: CASSSRTGGVEKLFF. The J gene is TRBJ1-4, the V gene TRBV7-2; 10 bases fit TRBD1. CDR3 length equals 15 residues. Germline-derived CDR1 and CDR2 are SGHTA and FQGNSA. V lost 4 bases, J lost 7 bases, and 6 bases stayed unmatched.

This clone was seen only a few times. The chain carries TRBV6-5 and TRBJ2-3, with 7 bases matching TRBD2. Germline V gene sequence: CDR1 MNHEY, CDR2 SVGAGI. V was pared by 0 bases and J by 2 bases, with 2 bases of the junction left unmatched. The CDR3 runs to 15 residues. The CDR3 is CASSYSSGHTDTQYF. CDR3 DNA: TGTGCCAGCAGTTACTCTAGCGGGCACACAGATACGCAGTATTTT.

The chain has TRBV6-1 and TRBJ2-7, with no clear D. Germline V gene data show CDR1 as MNHNS and CDR2 as SASEGT. V was cut by 1 base and J by 3 bases, with 7 bases left in between. This CDR3 has 13 residues. The CDR3 nucleotides are TGTGCCAGCAGTGAAGAAATGTTCTACGAGCAGTACTTC. Protein product: CASSEEMFYEQYF.

This clone was found a few times. The V gene is TRBV19, the J gene TRBJ2-7; the match to TRBD2 covers 12 bases. The CDR3 covers 17 residues. CDR1 is LNHDA and CDR2 is SQIVND in the germline V gene (reference sequence). Trimming removed 4 bases from V and 3 bases from J; junction bases left unmatched: 10. The CDR3 protein is CASSTPGLAGGNYEQYF. The CDR3 coding sequence is TGTGCCAGTAGTACCCCCGGGCTAGCGGGAGGGAACTACGAGCAGTACTTC.

The count of this clone is one. This chain joins TRBV7-9 and TRBJ1-1; D may be TRBD1 (5 bases). CDR1 and CDR2 (germline): SEHNR, FQNEAQ (reference sequence). Trimming removed 5 bases at V and 3 bases at J, with 25 bases between. This CDR3 has 18 residues. The CDR3 sequence is CASSPLQGRAFMDTEAFF. The CDR3 DNA sequence: TGTGCCAGCAGCCCACTTCAGGGCCGGGCTTTTATGGACACTGAAGCTTTCTTT.

The count of this clone is one. The gene calls are TRBV11-2 and TRBJ1-1, with D maybe TRBD1 (5 bases). The V gene lost 1 base and the J gene lost 4 bases, with 7 bases spanning the gap. Germline V lookup: CDR1 SGHAT, CDR2 FQNNGV. CDR3 length: 13 amino acids. The CDR3, as DNA: TGTGCCAGCAGCTTAGCGGGGACCACTGAAGCTTTCTTT. It specifies CASSLAGTTEAFF.